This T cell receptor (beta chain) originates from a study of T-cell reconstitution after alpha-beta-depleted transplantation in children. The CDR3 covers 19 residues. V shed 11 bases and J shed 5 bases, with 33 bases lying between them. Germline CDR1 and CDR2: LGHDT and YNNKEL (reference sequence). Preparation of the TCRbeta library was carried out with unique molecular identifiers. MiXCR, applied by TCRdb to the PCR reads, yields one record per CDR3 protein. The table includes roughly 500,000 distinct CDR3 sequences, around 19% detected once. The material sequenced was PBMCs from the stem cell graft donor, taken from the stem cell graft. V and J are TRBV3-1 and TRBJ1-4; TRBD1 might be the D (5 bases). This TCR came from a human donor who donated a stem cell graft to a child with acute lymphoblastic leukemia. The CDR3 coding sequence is TGTGCCTGCTGCCCCACCGGCATCTCCGGGACGGGAGACAATGAAAAACTGTTTTTT. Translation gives CACCPTGISGTGDNEKLFF.